Listed here are 19 T cell receptor beta chains from one sample, sequenced in a study of cytomegalovirus exposure and HLA in healthy donors. PCR amplification relied on 60 Vbeta primers (plus 13 Jbeta primers). Method: immunoSEQ multiplex PCR; TCRdb's copy keeps in-frame clones and lacks some. Of fewer than 200,000 clones in the sample, around three quarters were seen once. Sequenced sample: PBMCs. The receptors originated from a woman aged 25 to 39 in good health and CMV-seropositive.

The V and J genes are TRBV19 and TRBJ1-5, with D perhaps TRBD1 (5 bases). The CDR3 sequence is 20 residues long. Trimming shortened V by 4 bases and J by 0 bases, and 25 bases separated the two germline ends. Germline CDR1 reads LNHDA; CDR2 reads SQIVND (reference sequence). The CDR3 region is CASSTGPRTPWKDSNQPQHF. Here the CDR3 DNA reads TGTGCCAGTAGTACCGGGCCCCGGACACCCTGGAAGGATAGCAATCAGCCCCAGCATTTT. Complete variable domain (other parts from reference TRBV19 and TRBJ1-5): DGGITQSPKYLFRKEGQNVTLSCEQNLNHDAMYWYRQDPGQGLRLIYYSQIVNDFQKGDIAEGYSVSREKKESFPLTVTSAQKNPTAFYLCASSTGPRTPWKDSNQPQHFGDGTRLSIL.

The V call is TRBV5-1, the J call TRBJ2-7; TRBD2 might be the D (7 bases). Looked up from germline, CDR1 is SGHRS and CDR2 is YFSETQ. The CDR3 extends over 18 amino acids. V was trimmed by 5 bases and J by 0 bases, leaving 24 bases between them. In DNA form, the CDR3 reads TGCGCCAGCAGGATGATCGGGGGGCTAGGGGTAATCTCCTACGAGCAGTACTTC. Its protein is CASRMIGGLGVISYEQYF.

V gene TRBV11-2 combines with J gene TRBJ1-1; no firm D call. The ends were cut back, 1 base at V and 0 bases at J, with 9 bases in the middle. The CDR3 sequence is 15 residues long. Germline V gene lookup returns CDR1 SGHAT and CDR2 FQNNGV. The CDR3 loop is CASSLARSMNTEAFF. The CDR3 DNA reads TGTGCCAGCAGCTTAGCACGGAGTATGAACACTGAAGCTTTCTTT.

This sequence joins TRBV4-2 and TRBJ2-3; TRBD2 aligns across 8 bases. Germline CDR1 LGHNA, CDR2 YNFKEQ. The CDR3 length is 17 residues. J lost 7 bases, V lost 2 bases, and 14 bases had no gene match. The CDR3 DNA reads as TGTGCCAGCAGCCAAACTTCGGGGGGGCCGTCCCCCTATACGCAGTATTTT. It specifies CASSQTSGGPSPYTQYF.

Here the CDR3 DNA reads TGTGCCAGCAGCCTGGACAGGTACTCCTACGAGCAGTACTTC. It specifies CASSLDRYSYEQYF. J is TRBJ2-7 and V is TRBV6-1; 7 bases agree with TRBD1. This CDR3 has 14 residues. In germline, CDR1 is MNHNS, CDR2 SASEGT. J gave up 0 bases and V 6 bases, and 5 bases lay outside the gene matches.

The chain combines TRBV5-7 with TRBJ2-6; D perhaps matches TRBD1 (6 bases). TRBV5-7 is an ORF, and what it does is uncertain. Trimming left V 1 base short and J 3 bases short, with 14 bases between. There are 17 residues in the CDR3. The CDR3 DNA follows: TGTGCCAGCAGCTTGAGGGCAGGGGTTTTTGGGGCCAACGTCCTGACTTTC. Protein product: CASSLRAGVFGANVLTF.

This rearrangement joins TRBV28 to TRBJ1-5, with 7 bases that match TRBD1. CDR1 is MDHEN and CDR2 is SYDVKM in the germline V gene. This CDR3 spans 14 amino acids. V lost 3 bases, J lost 7 bases, and 6 bases stayed unmatched. CDR3: CASSFRGRRQPQHF. In nucleotides, the CDR3 is TGTGCCAGCAGTTTCAGGGGGAGGAGGCAGCCCCAGCATTTT.

The rearrangement uses TRBV5-4 and TRBJ1-2, with TRBD1 matching over 7 bases. Trimming removed 4 bases from V and 2 bases from J; junction bases left unmatched: 5. The germline V gene has CDR1 SGHNT and CDR2 YYREEE (reference sequence). CDR3 length: 14 residues. CDR3 in amino acids: CASSTPGGNYGYTF. CDR3 sequence (DNA): TGTGCCAGCAGCACGCCAGGGGGGAACTATGGCTACACCTTC.

The chain carries TRBV19 and TRBJ2-1; D possibly corresponds to TRBD2 (5 bases). CDR1 is LNHDA, CDR2 SQIVND, per germline (reference sequence). V was trimmed by 4 bases and J by 7 bases, leaving 11 bases between them. This CDR3 comprises 13 residues. CDR3: CASSKKRGNEQFF. The DNA of the CDR3 is TGTGCCAGTAGTAAGAAACGGGGTAATGAGCAGTTCTTC.

The chain carries TRBV7-2 and TRBJ2-2; 7 bases fit TRBD1. After removal of 1 base from V and 5 bases from J, the junction contained 4 bases not matched to a gene. The length of the CDR3 is 15 residues. CDR1 and CDR2 from the germline V gene are SGHTA and FQGNSA. This CDR3 is CASSLDRGGTGELFF. CDR3 in DNA: TGTGCCAGCAGCTTAGACAGGGGTGGTACCGGGGAGCTGTTTTTT.

This chain connects TRBV4-2 to TRBJ1-5; the D gene is possibly TRBD1 (6 bases). The CDR3 contains 16 residues. Germline loops: CDR1 LGHNA, CDR2 YNFKEQ. V was clipped by 4 bases and J by 1 base, with 14 bases between them. The CDR3 region has the DNA TGTGCCAGCAGCCCAGGACAGCGCCTAAGCAATCAGCCCCAGCATTTT. Translating gives CASSPGQRLSNQPQHF.

The gene calls are TRBV28 and TRBJ1-5; TRBD1 might be the D (6 bases). The germline gives CDR1 MDHEN, CDR2 SYDVKM. The V gene lost 3 bases and the J gene lost 3 bases, with 12 bases spanning the gap. The CDR3 spans 15 residues. The CDR3 coding sequence is TGTGCCAGCAGTTTGCCGAAGGGGGACAATCAGCCCCAGCATTTT. This translates into CASSLPKGDNQPQHF.

A few counts support this clone. The V call is TRBV28, the J call TRBJ2-1; TRBD1 is a possible D gene (5 bases). CDR3 length: 13 amino acids. V lost 6 bases and J lost 5, with 11 bases in between. Germline values: CDR1 MDHEN, CDR2 SYDVKM. CDR3 sequence (DNA): TGTGCCAGCAGGGACAACCAGAACAATGAGCAGTTCTTC. This encodes CASRDNQNNEQFF.

This rearrangement joins TRBV5-1 to TRBJ2-3, with 7 bases that match TRBD1. Germline trimming cut 4 bases from V and 0 bases from J; bases unmatched to any gene: 5. Germline V gene lookup returns CDR1 SGHRS and CDR2 YFSETQ. The CDR3 is 15 amino acids. DNA for the CDR3: TGCGCCAGCAGCGTGGGCAGGGGGAGCACAGATACGCAGTATTTT. It specifies CASSVGRGSTDTQYF.

This clone is a singleton in its sample. The V call is TRBV28, the J call TRBJ1-5; no clear D gene. Looked up from germline, CDR1 is MDHEN and CDR2 is SYDVKM. With 6 bases removed from V and 4 bases from J, the gap between germline ends came to 7 bases. The length of the CDR3 is 12 residues. CDR3 coding DNA: TGTGCCAGCAGCCTTTTGAATCAGCCCCAGCATTTT. Its protein product is CASSLLNQPQHF.

The DNA of the CDR3 is TGCGCCAGCAGCCAAGGGACTAGCGGTTATAGAGAGACCCAGTACTTC. It yields the protein CASSQGTSGYRETQYF. The chain combines TRBV4-3 with TRBJ2-5; 10 bases align to TRBD2. This CDR3 has 16 residues. Germline trimming cut 1 base from V and 4 bases from J; bases unmatched to any gene: 6. Germline V gene data show CDR1 as LGHNA and CDR2 as YSLEER.

A word on this clone: The junction departs from the called germline gene at one end, perhaps through a read error. Other DNA sequences from this sample encode an identical CDR3 as well. The rearrangement links TRBV6-1 to TRBJ2-7; possible D gene TRBD1, 6 bases. Per germline, CDR1 MNHNS and CDR2 SASEGT. There are 13 residues in the CDR3. The CDR3 region is CASSEALGRGRHF. The DNA for the CDR3 is TGTGCCAGCAGTGAAGCGCTTGGCAGGGGCAGGCACTTC.

The chain joins TRBV9 to TRBJ2-1; 10 nucleotides match TRBD1. The V gene end was trimmed by 9 bases and the J gene end by 5 bases; junction bases not matched to a gene: 11. This CDR3 has 15 amino acids. The germline V gene encodes CDR1 SGDLS and CDR2 YYNGEE. The CDR3 DNA sequence: TGTGCCACGAGTTCCGGGACAGGGGTCGACAATGAGCAGTTCTTC. Translation: CATSSGTGVDNEQFF.

This chain links TRBV6-6 with TRBJ2-3, with D tentatively TRBD2 (7 bases). The CDR3 has 15 residues. Per germline, CDR1 MNHNY and CDR2 SVGAGI (reference sequence). The V end was cut by 7 bases, the J end by 6 bases, with 20 bases between. CDR3 protein: CASTQRVAGADTQYF. The CDR3 nucleotides read TGTGCCAGCACCCAAAGAGTCGCGGGGGCGGATACGCAGTATTTT.